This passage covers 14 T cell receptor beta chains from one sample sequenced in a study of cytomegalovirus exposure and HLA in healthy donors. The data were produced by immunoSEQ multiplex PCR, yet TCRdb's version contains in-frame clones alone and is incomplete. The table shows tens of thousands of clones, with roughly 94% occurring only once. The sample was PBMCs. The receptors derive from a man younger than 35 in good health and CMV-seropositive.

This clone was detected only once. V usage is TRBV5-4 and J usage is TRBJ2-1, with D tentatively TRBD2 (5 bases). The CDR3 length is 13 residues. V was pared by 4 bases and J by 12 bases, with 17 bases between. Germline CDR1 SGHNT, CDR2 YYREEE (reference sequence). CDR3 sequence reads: CASSLRVGNGQFF. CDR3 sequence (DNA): TGTGCCAGCAGCCTGAGGGTGGGGAACGGGCAGTTCTTC.

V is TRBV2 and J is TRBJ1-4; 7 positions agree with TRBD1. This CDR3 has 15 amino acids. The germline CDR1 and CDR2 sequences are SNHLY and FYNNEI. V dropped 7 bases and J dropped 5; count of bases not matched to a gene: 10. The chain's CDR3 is CASTRQGELNEKLFF. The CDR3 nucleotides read TGTGCCAGCACCCGACAGGGCGAACTGAATGAAAAACTGTTTTTT.

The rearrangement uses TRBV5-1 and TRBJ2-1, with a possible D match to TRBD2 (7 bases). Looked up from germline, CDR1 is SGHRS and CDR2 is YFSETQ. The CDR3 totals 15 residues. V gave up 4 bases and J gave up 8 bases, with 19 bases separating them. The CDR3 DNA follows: TGCGCCAGCAGCCCTAGGGGGGGCGAGTTATATGAGCAGTTCTTC. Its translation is CASSPRGGELYEQFF.

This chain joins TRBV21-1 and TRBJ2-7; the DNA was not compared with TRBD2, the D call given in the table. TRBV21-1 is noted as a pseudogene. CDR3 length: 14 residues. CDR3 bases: TGTGCCAGCAGCAAAAGGAGGCCCCGCTACGAGCAGTACTTC. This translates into CASSKRRPRYEQYF.

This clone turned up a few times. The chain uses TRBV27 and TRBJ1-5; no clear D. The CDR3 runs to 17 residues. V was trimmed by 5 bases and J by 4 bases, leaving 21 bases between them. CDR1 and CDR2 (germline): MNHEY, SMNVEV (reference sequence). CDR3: CASSQSPALGRNQPQHF. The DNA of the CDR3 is TGTGCCAGCAGTCAAAGTCCAGCGCTGGGGAGGAATCAGCCCCAGCATTTT.

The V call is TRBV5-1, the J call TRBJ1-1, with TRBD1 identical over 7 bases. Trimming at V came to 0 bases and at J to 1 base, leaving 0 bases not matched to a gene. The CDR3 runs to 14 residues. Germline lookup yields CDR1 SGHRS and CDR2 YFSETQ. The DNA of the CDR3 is TGCGCCAGCAGCTTGGGGACAGGGAACACTGAAGCTTTCTTT. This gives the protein CASSLGTGNTEAFF.

For the CDR3, the DNA is TGTGCCGGTAGGACAGAGATTTACCAAGAGACCCAGTACTTC. It is translated as CAGRTEIYQETQYF. The chain is built from TRBV2 and TRBJ2-5; D might be TRBD1 (6 bases). Trimming cost V 11 bases and J 0 bases, with 16 bases left between them. CDR1 is SNHLY and CDR2 is FYNNEI in the germline V gene. CDR3 length: 14 residues. The whole variable domain, filled in from reference TRBV2 and TRBJ2-5, reads EPEVTQTPSHQVTQMGQEVILRCVPISNHLYFYWYRQILGQKVEFLVSFYNNEISEKSEIFDDQFSVERPDGSNFTLKIRSTKLEDSAMYFCAGRTEIYQETQYFGPGTRLLVL.

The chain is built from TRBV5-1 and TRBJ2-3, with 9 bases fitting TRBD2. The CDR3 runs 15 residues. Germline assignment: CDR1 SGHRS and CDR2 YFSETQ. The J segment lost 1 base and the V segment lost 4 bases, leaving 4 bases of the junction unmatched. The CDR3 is CASSAERGGTDTQYF. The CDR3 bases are TGCGCCAGCAGCGCGGAGCGGGGGGGCACAGATACGCAGTATTTT. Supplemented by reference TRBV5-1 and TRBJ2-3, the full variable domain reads KAGVTQTPRYLIKTRGQQVTLSCSPISGHRSVSWYQQTPGQGLQFLFEYFSETQRNKGNFPGRFSGRQFSNSRSEMNVSTLELGDSALYLCASSAERGGTDTQYFGPGTRLTVL.

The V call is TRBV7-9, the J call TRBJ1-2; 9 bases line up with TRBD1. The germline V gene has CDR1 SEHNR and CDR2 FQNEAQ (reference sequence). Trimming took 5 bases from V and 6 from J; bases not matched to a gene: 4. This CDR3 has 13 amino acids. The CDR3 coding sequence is TGTGCCAGCAGCCCGGGACAGGGTCATGGCTACACCTTC. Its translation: CASSPGQGHGYTF.

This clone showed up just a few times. Here the CDR3 DNA reads TGTGCCAGCAGCCCTACAGGGAATAGATCACCCCTCCACTTT. It yields the protein CASSPTGNRSPLHF. The chain employs TRBV11-2 and TRBJ1-6; D might be TRBD1 (6 bases). The CDR3 totals 14 residues. V was trimmed by 5 bases and J by 10 bases, leaving 15 bases between them. CDR1 and CDR2 (germline): SGHAT, FQNNGV.

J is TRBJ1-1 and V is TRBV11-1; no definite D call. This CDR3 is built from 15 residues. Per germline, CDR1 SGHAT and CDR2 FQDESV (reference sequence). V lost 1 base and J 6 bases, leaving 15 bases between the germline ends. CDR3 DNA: TGTGCCAGCAGCTTAGTGGCGGAACCCCCGGCTGAAGCTTTCTTT. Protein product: CASSLVAEPPAEAFF.

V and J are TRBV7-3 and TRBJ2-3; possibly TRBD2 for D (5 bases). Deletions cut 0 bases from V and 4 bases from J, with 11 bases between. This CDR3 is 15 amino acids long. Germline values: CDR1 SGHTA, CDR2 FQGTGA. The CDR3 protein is CASSLTAGSADTQYF. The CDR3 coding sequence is TGTGCCAGCAGCTTAACGGCGGGCTCCGCAGATACGCAGTATTTT.

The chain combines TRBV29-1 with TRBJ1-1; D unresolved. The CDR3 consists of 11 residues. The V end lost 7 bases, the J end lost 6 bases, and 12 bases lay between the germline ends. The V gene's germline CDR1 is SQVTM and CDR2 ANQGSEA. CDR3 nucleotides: TGCAGCGCCTTAATTAGTGCTGAAGCTTTCTTT. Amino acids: CSALISAEAFF.

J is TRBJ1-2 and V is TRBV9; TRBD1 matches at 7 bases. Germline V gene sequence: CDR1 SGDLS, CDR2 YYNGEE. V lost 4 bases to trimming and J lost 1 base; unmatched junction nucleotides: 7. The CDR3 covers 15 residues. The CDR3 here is CASSPSTGNNYGYTF. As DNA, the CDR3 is TGTGCCAGCAGCCCATCGACAGGGAATAACTATGGCTACACCTTC.